This is a list of T cell receptor beta chains from one sample in a study of graft-versus-host responses after intestinal transplantation. Assay used: immunoSEQ multiplex PCR; TCRdb lists only in-frame clones, some missing. Of approximately 77,000 clones listed, roughly 91% are singletons. For these receptors, no antigen is known. The sequencing here drew on unstimulated CD4+ T cells sorted from spleen or lymph node cells, taken before intestinal transplant. These receptors originate from a human donor who received an intestinal transplant. The CDR3 runs from the conserved cysteine through the conserved F or W. Fields, in order: D gene, J gene, V gene, CDR3 protein. The D gene is left open where the match is weak.

TRBD1,TRBJ1-5,TRBV5-8,CASSYRDRNQPQHF
.,TRBJ1-5,TRBV19,CASSNPGVSNQPQHF
TRBD2,TRBJ2-7,TRBV18,CASSPDSGRLYEQYF
.,TRBJ1-5,TRBV5-6,CASSLGTKDQPQHF
.,TRBJ1-1,TRBV28,CASSLGYTEAFF
.,TRBJ1-1,TRBV6-5,CASVPRPNTEAFF
TRBD1,TRBJ2-7,TRBV18,CASSLRDRVYEQYF
.,TRBJ1-6,TRBV30,CAWSPSRTRITSPLHF
.,TRBJ2-1,TRBV7-2,CASSTDYNEQFF
TRBD2,TRBJ2-3,TRBV9,CASSVGTSSRTDTQYF
.,TRBJ2-4,TRBV6-1,CASSEHTGNRRGYF
TRBD2,TRBJ2-5,TRBV5-1,CASSLIGGSQTQYF
TRBD1,TRBJ1-4,TRBV7-9,CASSSKGGGYEKLFF
TRBD2,TRBJ2-7,TRBV29-1,CSVEVAGGFEQYF
.,TRBJ1-5,TRBV28,CASSPPGPGAGNQPQHF
.,TRBJ1-1,TRBV2,CASSETGPGGAFF
TRBD1,TRBJ2-2,TRBV5-1,CASSFVQGAPTGELFF
.,TRBJ2-7,TRBV18,CASSPGVRGSSYEQYF
.,TRBJ1-1,TRBV4-1,CASSPTSWASLTEAFF
TRBD2,TRBJ2-7,TRBV11-2,CASSSIRRTQRGTYEQYF
.,TRBJ1-2,TRBV28,CATGTLGYGYTF
.,TRBJ2-5,TRBV29-1,CSVRPGETQYF
TRBD1,TRBJ1-5,TRBV19,CASSFADRGNQPQHF
.,TRBJ2-3,TRBV4-1,CASSQDKKASRVTDTQYF
TRBD1,TRBJ2-7,TRBV6-1,CASSPPGQKYEQYF
TRBD1,TRBJ1-1,TRBV6-1,CASTWDRGNTEAFF